The 19 T cell receptor beta chains below were found in one sample sequenced in a study of blood T cell repertoires in COVID-19. Profiling relied on immunoSEQ multiplex PCR, and the TCRdb table lists in-frame clones only, not all of them. The table records roughly 280,000 clones, around 87% of them present only once. The sample taken for sequencing was peripheral blood. These receptors all come from a woman aged 45-59 years who had recovered from COVID-19.

The J gene is TRBJ1-5, the V gene TRBV2; no clear D. Germline V gene sequence: CDR1 SNHLY, CDR2 FYNNEI. The CDR3 has 14 residues. Trimming left V 8 bases short and J 2 bases short, with 13 bases between. The CDR3 DNA sequence: TGTGCCAGCTGTTCCAGTAGCGGCAATCAGCCCCAGCATTTT. It codes for CASCSSSGNQPQHF.

The rearrangement links TRBV5-1 to TRBJ2-1; possibly TRBD1 for D (6 bases). The CDR3 sequence is 13 residues long. The V gene lost 4 bases and the J gene lost 9 bases, with 14 bases spanning the gap. Looked up from germline, CDR1 is SGHRS and CDR2 is YFSETQ. CDR3: CASSGPGQGEQFF. The DNA of the CDR3 is TGCGCCAGCAGCGGACCGGGACAAGGTGAGCAGTTCTTC. Drawing the rest from reference TRBV5-1 and TRBJ2-1, the complete variable domain is KAGVTQTPRYLIKTRGQQVTLSCSPISGHRSVSWYQQTPGQGLQFLFEYFSETQRNKGNFPGRFSGRQFSNSRSEMNVSTLELGDSALYLCASSGPGQGEQFFGPGTRLTVL.

The chain links TRBV6-2 or TRBV6-3 to TRBJ2-2, with 8 positions matching TRBD2. The CDR3 covers 17 residues. Germline loops: CDR1 MNHEY, CDR2 SVGEGT. The V segment lost 0 bases and the J segment 1 base; nucleotides outside the gene matches: 4. CDR3 region: CASSYSPLAGNTGELFF. The CDR3, as DNA: TGTGCCAGCAGTTACTCCCCCCTAGCGGGGAACACCGGGGAGCTGTTTTTT.

The V and J genes are TRBV11-2 and TRBJ2-7, with a tentative D call TRBD2 (6 bases). Trimming pared 5 bases from V and 5 bases from J, leaving 13 bases between. Looked up from germline, CDR1 is SGHAT and CDR2 is FQNNGV. The CDR3 is 13 amino acids. The CDR3 reads CASSPGTSHEQYF. CDR3 coding DNA: TGTGCCAGCAGCCCTGGGACTTCTCACGAGCAGTACTTC.

The gene calls are TRBV5-1 and TRBJ2-7; possibly TRBD1 for D (5 bases). The CDR3 is 18 residues long. The germline V and J ends were trimmed by 4 bases and 2 bases, with 25 bases remaining between them. CDR1 is SGHRS and CDR2 is YFSETQ in the germline V gene. The CDR3 bases are TGCGCCAGCAGCCCGACCAGCGCCAGTAGACAAGGGGCCTACGAGCAGTACTTC. The encoded protein is CASSPTSASRQGAYEQYF. The entire variable domain, with the rest obtained from reference TRBV5-1 and TRBJ2-7, is as follows: KAGVTQTPRYLIKTRGQQVTLSCSPISGHRSVSWYQQTPGQGLQFLFEYFSETQRNKGNFPGRFSGRQFSNSRSEMNVSTLELGDSALYLCASSPTSASRQGAYEQYFGPGTRLTVT.

V and J are TRBV9 and TRBJ2-3, with 7 bases identical to TRBD2. The CDR3 totals 14 residues. The ends lost 4 bases at V and 0 bases at J; junction bases unmatched: 2. The germline CDR1 and CDR2 sequences are SGDLS and YYNGEE. The chain's CDR3 is CASSIGRSTDTQYF. In DNA form, the CDR3 reads TGTGCCAGCAGCATCGGGAGGAGCACAGATACGCAGTATTTT.

The chain has TRBV5-1 and TRBJ1-2; 8 bases line up with TRBD1. V dropped 2 bases and J dropped 7; count of bases not matched to a gene: 7. The CDR3 totals 14 residues. Germline lookup yields CDR1 SGHRS and CDR2 YFSETQ. The CDR3 sequence is CASSLGQGLSGYTF. DNA for the CDR3: TGCGCCAGCAGCTTAGGACAGGGATTGAGTGGCTACACCTTC.

The chain has TRBV19 and TRBJ2-1, with 10 nucleotides matching TRBD2. The CDR3 loop spans 17 amino acids. Germline values: CDR1 LNHDA, CDR2 SQIVND (reference sequence). The V and J ends lost 3 bases and 2 bases, in that order; junction bases with no gene match: 7. CDR3 residues: CASSMYSGGAAYNEQFF. In DNA, the CDR3 is TGTGCCAGTAGTATGTACAGCGGGGGGGCCGCCTACAATGAGCAGTTCTTC.

This chain connects TRBV4-1 to TRBJ2-3; 8 positions match TRBD2. Germline CDR1 and CDR2: MGHRA and YSYEKL. With V trimmed by 6 bases and J by 3 bases, 2 bases remained unmatched. CDR3 size: 13 residues. The CDR3 region is CASRGTSTDTQYF. CDR3 coding DNA: TGCGCCAGCAGGGGGACTAGTACAGATACGCAGTATTTT.

The count of this clone is one. The rearrangement links TRBV19 to TRBJ2-3; tentatively, D is TRBD2 (6 bases). V was clipped by 8 bases and J by 4 bases, with 16 bases between them. CDR3 length: 14 residues. In germline, CDR1 is LNHDA, CDR2 SQIVND (reference sequence). In DNA form, the CDR3 reads TGTGCCAGTGAGGACCGGGCGGGGTCAGATACGCAGTATTTT. The encoded protein is CASEDRAGSDTQYF. Supplemented by reference TRBV19 and TRBJ2-3, the full variable domain reads DGGITQSPKYLFRKEGQNVTLSCEQNLNHDAMYWYRQDPGQGLRLIYYSQIVNDFQKGDIAEGYSVSREKKESFPLTVTSAQKNPTAFYLCASEDRAGSDTQYFGPGTRLTVL.

Here the CDR3 DNA reads TGTGCCAGCAGTGAAATTGACGGACAGACTTCACCCCTCCACTTT. This codes for CASSEIDGQTSPLHF. V usage is TRBV25-1 and J usage is TRBJ1-6; D might be TRBD1 (6 bases). The ends were cut back, 2 bases at V and 9 bases at J, with 14 bases in the middle. The CDR3 extends over 15 amino acids. The germline gives CDR1 MGHDK, CDR2 SYGVNS.

The chain carries TRBV19 and TRBJ2-3, with 11 bases aligning to TRBD2. V was pared by 5 bases and J by 3 bases, with 10 bases of the junction left unmatched. The CDR3 loop spans 17 amino acids. CDR1 is LNHDA and CDR2 is SQIVND in the germline V gene (reference sequence). CDR3 sequence (DNA): TGTGCCAGTAGTCCCCCGGTGGTAGCGGGAGGGACAGATACGCAGTATTTT. Its protein product is CASSPPVVAGGTDTQYF.

This rearrangement joins TRBV30 to TRBJ1-1; D is possibly TRBD1 (5 bases). V gave up 0 bases and J gave up 6 bases, with 20 bases separating them. The germline V gene has CDR1 GTSNPN and CDR2 SVGIG (reference sequence). The CDR3 sequence is 16 residues long. This chain's CDR3 is CAWSVHHRPTVAEAFF. CDR3 DNA sequence: TGTGCCTGGAGTGTACATCACAGGCCAACAGTGGCTGAAGCTTTCTTT.

The rearrangement uses TRBV19 and TRBJ2-5, with unresolved D. Germline CDR1 reads LNHDA; CDR2 reads SQIVND (reference sequence). The CDR3 is made up of 13 amino acids. Trimming took off 2 bases at V and 4 bases at J, with 8 bases between the two ends. The CDR3 DNA follows: TGTGCCAGTAGTATAACTACAATAGAGACCCAGTACTTC. Protein product: CASSITTIETQYF.

V usage is TRBV9 and J usage is TRBJ1-2, with D hard to call. The V and J ends lost 0 bases and 0 bases respectively, with 18 bases between them. This CDR3 region has 18 residues. Per germline, CDR1 SGDLS and CDR2 YYNGEE. CDR3 region: CASSVGSLLHRTNYGYTF. The CDR3 bases are TGTGCCAGCAGCGTAGGGAGTCTCCTTCACCGAACTAACTATGGCTACACCTTC.

This clone occurred a few times. The chain joins TRBV30 to TRBJ1-5; D unresolved. This CDR3 spans 12 amino acids. The germline V and J ends were trimmed by 6 bases and 2 bases, with 8 bases remaining between them. Germline V gene sequence: CDR1 GTSNPN, CDR2 SVGIG (reference sequence). DNA for the CDR3: TGTGCCTGTAGCCGGGGCAATCAGCCCCAGCATTTT. It codes for CACSRGNQPQHF.

J is TRBJ1-2 and V is TRBV4-2; the match to TRBD1 covers 9 bases. V gave up 0 bases and J gave up 4 bases; unmatched junction bases: 6. Germline V gene sequence: CDR1 LGHNA, CDR2 YNFKEQ. The CDR3 runs to 16 residues. CDR3 nucleotide sequence: TGTGCCAGCAGCCAAGAGGGGACAGGGCAGAGCTATGGCTACACCTTC. Translated: CASSQEGTGQSYGYTF.

The chain uses TRBV4-2 and TRBJ1-5, with a weak D call TRBD1 (6 bases). Germline CDR1 reads LGHNA; CDR2 reads YNFKEQ. The V gene lost 0 bases and the J gene lost 5 bases, with 14 bases spanning the gap. The CDR3 spans 16 residues. The CDR3 reads CASSQEGDRRYQPQHF. DNA for the CDR3: TGTGCCAGCAGCCAAGAGGGCGACAGGCGTTATCAGCCCCAGCATTTT.

The rearrangement uses TRBV5-5 and TRBJ2-1; possibly TRBD1 for D (7 bases). From germline, CDR1 is SGHKS and CDR2 YYEKEE (reference sequence). This CDR3 region has 16 residues. The V gene lost 3 bases and the J gene lost 3 bases, with 16 bases spanning the gap. The chain's CDR3 is CASSWEEDRDYNEQFF. In nucleotides, the CDR3 is TGTGCCAGCAGCTGGGAGGAAGACAGGGACTACAATGAGCAGTTCTTC.